The rows below give T cell receptor beta chains drawn from one sample of a study of blood T cell repertoires in COVID-19. Sequenced by immunoSEQ multiplex PCR; TCRdb stores in-frame clones only, minus some. This sample has 250,000 to 300,000 clones; approximately 86% occur once, and the top ten carry roughly 2%. The source material was peripheral blood. Receptors were obtained from a woman between 45 and 65 years old who had recovered from COVID-19. Both conserved end residues are part of each CDR3. D genes are given only for firm matches. Only part of the rows carry a size: once, few, many, or a class if the clone is expanded.

>TRBV5-4|16|NA|TRBJ1-3|NA
CASSLGAGSTGNTIYF
TGTGCCAGCAGCCTGGGGGCAGGGTCAACTGGAAACACCATATATTTT
>TRBV9|16|once|TRBJ1-3|TRBD1
CASSGGGVDSGNTIYF
TGTGCCAGCAGTGGAGGGGGCGTCGACTCTGGAAACACCATATATTTT
>TRBV5-1|14|NA|TRBJ1-6|TRBD1
CASSWTGGSSPLHF
TGCGCCAGCAGCTGGACAGGGGGAAGCTCACCCCTCCACTTT
>TRBV12-2|18|few|TRBJ2-1|NA
CASRLDRSGLARRNEQFF
TGTGCAAGTCGCTTAGATCGTTCGGGACTAGCGAGGCGCAATGAGCAGTTCTTC
>TRBV6-5|12|NA|TRBJ1-2|TRBD1
CASHGRGPGYTF
TGTGCCAGCCACGGGAGGGGGCCTGGCTACACCTTC
>TRBV4-3|16|NA|TRBJ2-1|TRBD2
CASSQGLAGSYNEQFF
TGCGCCAGCAGCCAGGGACTAGCGGGCTCCTACAATGAGCAGTTCTTC
>TRBV6-1|14|NA|TRBJ1-3|NA
CASSENTIGNTIYF
TGTGCCAGCAGTGAAAACACGATAGGAAACACCATATATTTT
>TRBV9|13|NA|TRBJ2-5|NA
CASSPSGQETQYF
TGTGCCAGCAGCCCCTCGGGCCAAGAGACCCAGTACTTC
>TRBV4-2|14|NA|TRBJ2-1|NA
CASSQVTGYNEQFF
TGTGCCAGCAGCCAAGTGACGGGTTACAATGAGCAGTTCTTC
>TRBV19|16|NA|TRBJ2-7|TRBD2
CASSITLASGTYEQYF
TGTGCCAGTAGTATAACGCTGGCTAGCGGAACCTACGAGCAGTACTTC
>TRBV9|14|NA|TRBJ1-6|NA
CASSVGLYNSPLHF
TGTGCCAGCAGCGTTGGCCTCTATAATTCACCCCTCCACTTT
>TRBV2|14|once|TRBJ1-4|TRBD1
CASSVDRANEKLFF
TGTGCCAGCAGTGTGGACAGGGCGAATGAAAAACTGTTTTTT
>TRBV19|15|NA|TRBJ1-5|NA
CASSIVGGGNQPQHF
TGTGCCAGTAGTATAGTTGGAGGGGGCAATCAGCCCCAGCATTTT
>TRBV19|14|NA|TRBJ2-1|TRBD1
CASSSSQGDNEQFF
TGTGCCAGTAGCTCCAGCCAGGGGGACAATGAGCAGTTCTTC
>TRBV6-6|16|NA|TRBJ2-1|NA
CASSYSSGGDSNEQFF
TGTGCCAGCAGTTACTCTTCGGGGGGCGACTCCAATGAGCAGTTCTTC
>TRBV7-9|16|NA|TRBJ1-5|TRBD1
CASSGGTGRSNQPQHF
TGTGCCAGCAGCGGGGGGACAGGGCGTAGCAATCAGCCCCAGCATTTT
>TRBV19|18|NA|TRBJ1-2|TRBD1
CASSHIPGGAAINYGYTF
TGTGCCAGTAGTCACATACCAGGGGGCGCCGCTATAAACTATGGCTACACCTTC
>TRBV5-1|14|NA|TRBJ2-1|TRBD2
CASSPRTSGDEQFF
TGCGCCAGCAGCCCCAGGACTAGCGGAGATGAGCAGTTCTTC
>TRBV6-2/TRBV6-3|16|NA|TRBJ1-1|TRBD1
CASSYPFGQGATEAFF
TGTGCCAGCAGTTACCCATTCGGACAGGGCGCCACTGAAGCTTTCTTT
>TRBV2|14|NA|TRBJ2-7|TRBD1
CASHTGGISYEQYF
TGTGCCAGCCATACAGGGGGCATCTCCTACGAGCAGTACTTC
>TRBV6-5|15|NA|TRBJ1-5|TRBD1
CASSYGQGSNQPQHF
TGTGCCAGCAGTTACGGACAGGGAAGCAATCAGCCCCAGCATTTT
>TRBV2|13|NA|TRBJ1-2|NA
CASSEGLTYGYTF
TGTGCCAGCAGTGAGGGGCTGACTTATGGCTACACCTTC
>TRBV12-5|11|NA|TRBJ2-1|NA
CASGRYNEQFF
TGTGCTAGTGGCCGCTACAATGAGCAGTTCTTC
>TRBV28|12|NA|TRBJ1-2|NA
CASSLAPGTCTF
TGTGCCAGCAGTTTAGCACCCGGGACATGCACCTTC
>TRBV3-1/TRBV3-2|14|NA|TRBJ2-7|NA
CASAAGLTFEEQYF
TGTGCCAGCGCGGCGGGACTTACCTTTGAAGAGCAGTACTTC
>TRBV18|16|NA|TRBJ1-6|TRBD1
CASSLLGQGQNSPLHF
TGTGCCAGCTCACTCCTCGGACAGGGCCAAAATTCACCCCTCCACTTT
>TRBV19|17|NA|TRBJ2-2|TRBD2
CASSIPTSGRHTGELFF
TGTGCCAGTAGTATCCCTACTAGCGGGAGGCACACCGGGGAGCTGTTTTTT
>TRBV5-1|15|NA|TRBJ1-3|TRBD1
CASSLRTGQGNTIYF
TGCGCCAGCAGCTTAAGGACAGGGCAAGGAAACACCATATATTTT
>TRBV7-8|16|NA|TRBJ2-7|TRBD2
CASLEGAGGWSYEQYF
TGTGCCAGCTTGGAGGGAGCGGGGGGTTGGTCCTACGAGCAGTACTTC
>TRBV7-3|13|few|TRBJ2-6|NA
CASSLDYGNVLTF
TGTGCCAGCAGCTTAGACTACGGTAACGTCCTGACTTTC
>TRBV5-4|14|NA|TRBJ2-5|TRBD1
CASRRDRAFETQYF
TGTGCCAGCAGACGGGACAGGGCATTTGAGACCCAGTACTTC
>TRBV5-5|13|NA|TRBJ2-5|NA
CASSHGGEETQYF
TGTGCCAGCAGCCACGGAGGGGAAGAGACCCAGTACTTC
>TRBV21-1|10|NA|TRBJ2-1|NA
CASSNNEQFF
TGTGCCAGCAGTAACAATGAGCAGTTCTTC
>TRBV9|14|once|TRBJ1-6|NA
CASSKQGSDSPLHF
TGTGCCAGCAGCAAACAGGGATCGGATTCACCCCTCCACTTT
>TRBV19|16|NA|TRBJ1-5|NA
CASSILLAGSNQPQHF
TGTGCCAGTAGTATCTTGTTAGCGGGGAGCAATCAGCCCCAGCATTTT
>TRBV30|12|NA|TRBJ1-2|TRBD1
CAWGDSSYGYTF
TGTGCCTGGGGGGACAGTAGCTATGGCTACACCTTC
>TRBV5-4|15|NA|TRBJ2-3|NA
CASSSPLGSTDTQYF
TGTGCCAGCAGCTCTCCCCTCGGGAGCACAGATACGCAGTATTTT
>TRBV19|14|NA|TRBJ1-2|TRBD1
CASTLVPGQDGYTF
TGTGCCAGTACCTTAGTTCCGGGACAGGATGGCTACACCTTC
>TRBV7-6|16|NA|TRBJ2-1|TRBD1
CASSRNRDRGINEQFF
TGTGCCAGCAGCCGAAACCGGGACAGGGGAATCAATGAGCAGTTCTTC
>TRBV6-5|14|NA|TRBJ1-2|NA
CASRQLESLSGYTF
TGTGCCAGCAGACAACTAGAGTCACTCAGTGGCTACACCTTC
>TRBV5-1|15|NA|TRBJ2-1|NA
CASSLSPDRDNEQFF
TGCGCCAGCAGCTTGAGTCCGGATCGGGACAATGAGCAGTTCTTC
>TRBV30|13|NA|TRBJ2-7|NA
CAWSGATSYEQYF
TGTGCCTGGAGTGGAGCTACCTCCTACGAGCAGTACTTC
>TRBV4-2|15|once|TRBJ2-1|NA
CASSQERPPLGEQFF
TGTGCCAGCAGCCAAGAGCGCCCGCCGCTCGGGGAGCAGTTCTTC
>TRBV24-1|14|NA|TRBJ2-6|NA
CAIGGGAGANVLTF
TGTGCCATCGGAGGGGGCGCTGGGGCCAACGTCCTGACTTTC
>TRBV5-6|16|NA|TRBJ1-5|TRBD1
CASSLEGQGVLQPQHF
TGTGCCAGCAGCTTAGAGGGACAGGGGGTGTTGCAGCCCCAGCATTTT
>TRBV2|12|NA|TRBJ1-2|NA
CASKETAYGYTF
TGTGCCAGCAAGGAGACAGCGTATGGCTACACCTTC
>TRBV2|14|NA|TRBJ2-2|TRBD2
CASRPGGRTGELFF
TGTGCCAGCAGGCCGGGGGGACGGACCGGGGAGCTGTTTTTT
>TRBV3-1/TRBV3-2|13|NA|TRBJ2-1|NA
CASSQDRGDEQFF
TGTGCCAGCAGCCAAGACAGGGGGGATGAGCAGTTCTTC
>TRBV10-3|15|NA|TRBJ1-4|NA
CAISESTGATEKLFF
TGTGCCATCAGTGAGTCGACTGGGGCGACTGAAAAACTGTTTTTT
>TRBV30|18|NA|TRBJ2-2|NA
CAWSVLTLGHLNTGELFF
TGTGCCTGGAGTGTGCTTACGCTGGGACATCTAAACACCGGGGAGCTGTTTTTT
>TRBV27|15|NA|TRBJ1-2|NA
CASSSSTGGTYGYTF
NA